This passage covers 26 T cell receptor beta chains from one sample sequenced in a study of T cell repertoires in cytomegalovirus infection. TCRdb redid the calling of the reads with MiXCR, one entry per CDR3 protein. This table has nearly 650,000 distinct CDR3 sequences, around 24% appearing once. Sequencing was carried out using CD8+ T cells from PBMCs. These receptors were obtained from a human donor in good health (CMV status not recorded). Some clones in this sample may be carry-over from other donors' samples.

This clonotype occurred once. A much larger clone differs from this one at a single base, so this may be a read error. The chain links TRBV6-5 to TRBJ2-1; D gene unclear. Per germline, CDR1 MNHEY and CDR2 SVGAGI. The CDR3 sequence is 15 residues long. This CDR3 reads CTSSYVREKTEEQFF. The CDR3 region has the DNA TGTACCAGCAGTTATGTTCGTGAGAAGACCGAGGAGCAGTTCTTC.

Worth noting for this clonotype: Mismatch with germline at one junction end may stem from a read error. The chain carries TRBV12-3 or TRBV12-4 and TRBJ2-1; perhaps TRBD2 as D (6 bases). The CDR3 has 16 amino acids. Written as DNA, the CDR3 is TGTGCCAACAGTTTATCCCCCTCGGGAGCGATCAATGAGCAGTTCTTC. Protein sequence: CANSLSPSGAINEQFF.

The chain uses TRBV15 and TRBJ2-3, with 8 bases aligning to TRBD2. Germline V CDR1 and CDR2: LNHNV, YYDKDF (reference sequence). The CDR3 is made up of 15 amino acids. J lost 0 bases, V lost 1 base, and 0 bases had no gene match. In DNA, the CDR3 is TGTGCCACCAGCAGAGGCGGGGGGAGCACAGATACGCAGTATTTT. It encodes CATSRGGGSTDTQYF.

The chain has TRBV7-3 and TRBJ2-1, with D possibly matching TRBD1 (5 bases). This CDR3 is 12 amino acids long. Trimming cost V 8 bases and J 7 bases, with 12 bases left between them. The germline gives CDR1 SGHTA, CDR2 FQGTGA. CDR3 protein: CASSGFGNEQFF. The CDR3 DNA is TGTGCCAGCTCAGGGTTTGGTAATGAGCAGTTCTTC.

The V and J genes are TRBV7-8 and TRBJ1-1; possible D gene TRBD1, 5 bases. V lost 3 bases and J 1 base, leaving 15 bases between the germline ends. The CDR3 runs to 16 residues. CDR1 and CDR2 (germline): SGHVS, FQNEAQ. The CDR3 loop reads CASSLGPTLENTEAFF. The CDR3 DNA reads TGTGCCAGCAGCTTGGGACCCACCCTCGAGAACACTGAAGCTTTCTTT. The full variable domain, completed using reference TRBV7-8 and TRBJ1-1, is GAGVSQSPRYKVAKRGQDVALRCDPISGHVSLFWYQQALGQGPEFLTYFQNEAQLDKSGLPSDRFFAERPEGSVSTLKIQRTQQEDSAVYLCASSLGPTLENTEAFFGQGTRLTVV.

This CDR3 is CASSVGQGVNEQFF. The CDR3 nucleotides are TGCGCCAGCAGCGTGGGGCAGGGGGTCAATGAGCAGTTCTTC. This chain uses TRBV5-1 with TRBJ2-1; 7 bases line up with TRBD1. Germline V lookup: CDR1 SGHRS, CDR2 YFSETQ. The CDR3 runs to 14 residues. The V and J ends lost 4 bases and 6 bases, in that order; junction bases with no gene match: 7.

This clonotype was seen ten or more times. This chain connects TRBV7-2 to TRBJ2-7; D gene ambiguous. The CDR3 spans 13 residues. From germline, CDR1 is SGHTA and CDR2 FQGNSA. Trimming cost V 3 bases and J 4 bases, with 10 bases left between them. CDR3 in amino acids: CASSFRQTYEQYV. The CDR3 DNA is TGTGCCAGCAGCTTCAGGCAGACATACGAGCAGTACGTC.

This clonotype was recorded a few times. This chain joins TRBV7-3 and TRBJ2-3, with D possibly being TRBD2 (6 bases). Germline CDR1 is SGHTA and CDR2 is FQGTGA. The CDR3 runs 17 residues. V was shortened by 5 bases and J by 4 bases, with 22 bases between the two germline ends. CDR3 sequence reads: CASSTARDSSWADTQYF. DNA of the CDR3: TGTGCCAGCAGCACTGCTCGGGACTCCTCTTGGGCAGATACGCAGTATTTT.

This chain uses TRBV27 with TRBJ1-2, with D unclear. With 5 bases removed from V and 8 bases from J, the gap between germline ends came to 12 bases. In germline, CDR1 is MNHEY, CDR2 SMNVEV (reference sequence). This CDR3 is built from 12 residues. DNA for the CDR3: TGTGCCAGCAGTGCCGGACCTCGCGGCTACACCTTC. It codes for CASSAGPRGYTF.

This clonotype showed up many times. The chain uses TRBV25-1 and TRBJ2-5, with D uncertain. Trimming removed 7 bases from V and 2 bases from J, with 8 bases in between. This CDR3 region has 12 residues. Germline V gene data show CDR1 as MGHDK and CDR2 as SYGVNS. The DNA of the CDR3 is TGTGCCAGCAAATTTGATCAAGAGACCCAGTACTTC. It translates to CASKFDQETQYF.

The J gene is TRBJ1-5, the V gene TRBV28; the D is unclear. This CDR3 spans 13 amino acids. The V end lost 4 bases, the J end lost 2 bases, and 6 bases lay between the germline ends. Germline-derived CDR1 and CDR2 are MDHEN and SYDVKM. CDR3 DNA: TGTGCCAGCAGTTACAAGGGCAATCAGCCCCAGCATTTT. Encoded protein: CASSYKGNQPQHF.

Only a few counts were recorded for this clonotype. CDR3 nucleotide sequence: TGTGCCACCAGTGAGCCGGGACAGGGGACCAGCACCGGGGAGCTGTTTTTT. Translating gives CATSEPGQGTSTGELFF. This chain uses TRBV24-1 with TRBJ2-2; 10 nucleotides align to TRBD1. Germline V gives CDR1 KGHDR, CDR2 SFDVKD. The CDR3 has 17 residues. V was pared by 4 bases and J by 4 bases, with 8 bases of the junction left unmatched.

The chain employs TRBV2 and TRBJ2-7; 7 nucleotides line up with TRBD1. CDR3 length: 12 residues. Looked up from germline, CDR1 is SNHLY and CDR2 is FYNNEI. V trimming: 10 bases; J trimming: 2 bases; junction bases outside the gene matches: 5. In DNA, the CDR3 is TGTGCCACCAAGACAGGGCCCTACGAGCAGTACGTC. This encodes CATKTGPYEQYV.

This clonotype was counted ten times or more. This rearrangement joins TRBV6-8 to TRBJ2-3; no firm D call. CDR1 is MNHGY, CDR2 SAAAGT, per germline. The germline V and J ends were trimmed by 4 bases and 3 bases, with 11 bases remaining between them. The CDR3 covers 14 residues. The CDR3 reads CASSFQRVTDTQYF. The CDR3 coding sequence is TGTGCCAGCAGTTTCCAGAGAGTAACAGATACGCAGTATTTT.

The sample holds a few counts of this clonotype. The chain recombines TRBV6-5 with TRBJ1-1; unclear D gene. The CDR3 totals 15 residues. Per the germline V gene, CDR1 is MNHEY and CDR2 is SVGAGI. V lost 6 bases and J lost 3, with 17 bases in between. The CDR3 protein is CASSSPETSDTEAFF. The CDR3 DNA reads TGTGCCAGCAGCTCCCCAGAGACGTCGGACACTGAAGCTTTCTTT.

This rearrangement joins TRBV4-1 to TRBJ1-2, with D possibly TRBD1 on 5 matching bases. This CDR3 spans 15 amino acids. Germline lookup yields CDR1 MGHRA and CDR2 YSYEKL. Trimming shortened V by 2 bases and J by 4 bases, and 14 bases separated the two germline ends. The CDR3 region is CASSQIYQGSYGYTF. The DNA for the CDR3 is TGCGCCAGCAGCCAAATCTACCAGGGTTCCTATGGCTACACCTTC.

This clonotype was observed at least ten times. The chain employs TRBV7-6 and TRBJ2-2; 7 bases are shared with TRBD1. V was clipped by 5 bases and J by 5 bases; unmatched bases: 8. This CDR3 is 15 amino acids long. Germline V gene sequence: CDR1 SGHVS, CDR2 FNYEAQ. The CDR3 bases are TGTGCCAGCAGCCCCGACAGGGATGGTACCGGGGAGCTGTTTTTT. It codes for CASSPDRDGTGELFF.

V is TRBV28 and J is TRBJ1-1; D ambiguous. Trimming stripped 5 bases from V and 5 bases from J, with 9 bases between. Germline V gene lookup returns CDR1 MDHEN and CDR2 SYDVKM. The CDR3 is made up of 12 amino acids. The CDR3 spells CASSVHGTEAFF. DNA of the CDR3: TGTGCCAGCAGTGTCCATGGGACTGAAGCTTTCTTT.

The chain uses TRBV20-1 and TRBJ1-4; D gene ambiguous. Trimming took 5 bases from V and 8 from J, leaving 15 bases between them. Germline-derived CDR1 and CDR2 are DFQATT and SNEGSKA (reference sequence). The CDR3 contains 13 residues. CDR3 sequence (DNA): TGCAGTGCTCCCGGGCCGGCCACAGAAAAACTGTTTTTT. Translating gives CSAPGPATEKLFF.

The chain combines TRBV12-3 or TRBV12-4 with TRBJ1-5, with D possibly TRBD1 on 5 matching bases. Trimming left V 5 bases short and J 0 bases short, with 17 bases between. This CDR3 spans 17 amino acids. CDR3 amino acids: CASSAGTATYSNQPQHF. The CDR3 nucleotides are TGTGCCAGCAGTGCAGGGACCGCGACCTATAGCAATCAGCCCCAGCATTTT.

This clonotype has a handful of counts. The CDR3 spells CASSPDITGKLFF. In DNA, the CDR3 is TGTGCCAGCAGTCCTGACATAACCGGGAAACTGTTTTTT. The chain recombines TRBV5-5 with TRBJ1-4; D is uncertain. From germline, CDR1 is SGHKS and CDR2 YYEKEE (reference sequence). Trimming cost V 5 bases and J 11 bases, with 16 bases left between them. This CDR3 has 13 residues.

The rearrangement links TRBV14 to TRBJ1-6; D ambiguous. Germline V CDR1 and CDR2: SGHDN, FVKESK. The CDR3 has 15 amino acids. Trimming took 4 bases from V and 9 from J, leaving 16 bases between them. The CDR3 here is CASSPTAGYGSPLHF. For the CDR3, the DNA is TGTGCCAGCAGCCCTACAGCGGGATACGGTTCACCCCTCCACTTT.

The J gene is TRBJ1-6, the V gene TRBV28, with D possibly being TRBD1 (5 bases). CDR1 and CDR2 from the germline V gene are MDHEN and SYDVKM. The CDR3 covers 16 residues. V dropped 7 bases and J dropped 0 bases, with 13 bases sitting between them. In DNA form, the CDR3 reads TGTGCCAGCACCGCGACAGATTACTCCTATAATTCACCCCTCCACTTT. This codes for CASTATDYSYNSPLHF.

This clonotype was detected once. For the CDR3, the DNA is TGCAGCCTCAGGACTAGCGGGGCGTCAGCTCGTGAGCAGTTCTTC. It yields the protein CSLRTSGASAREQFF. J is TRBJ2-1 and V is TRBV29-1; 12 bases fit TRBD2. The length of the CDR3 is 15 residues. V gave up 8 bases and J gave up 9 bases; unmatched junction bases: 14. CDR1 is SQVTM and CDR2 is ANQGSEA in the germline V gene.

This clonotype was seen at least ten times. CDR3 DNA: TGTGCCAGCAGCCCCGAATCACAGCCCCAGCATTTT. It encodes CASSPESQPQHF. The genes are TRBV7-9 and TRBJ1-5; no firm D call. V was clipped by 5 bases and J by 7 bases, with 9 bases between them. From germline, CDR1 is SEHNR and CDR2 FQNEAQ (reference sequence). This CDR3 has 12 amino acids.

This clonotype was detected only a few times. The chain combines TRBV29-1 with TRBJ1-1; TRBD1 might be the D (6 bases). Germline V lookup: CDR1 SQVTM, CDR2 ANQGSEA. The CDR3 has 11 residues. Trimming removed 7 bases at V and 7 bases at J, with 13 bases between. The CDR3 reads CSALGAVEAFF. For the CDR3, the DNA is TGCAGCGCGTTGGGGGCCGTTGAAGCTTTCTTT.